This T cell receptor beta chain was profiled in a study of control samples from healthy donors and cancer patients. The CDR3 runs 17 residues. Trimming pared 6 bases from V and 0 bases from J, leaving 17 bases between. Per the germline V gene, CDR1 is KGHSH and CDR2 is LQKENI. The repertoire was sequenced with immunoSEQ multiplex PCR; TCRdb's copy has only in-frame clones and lacks some. Among under 150,000 clones, approximately 94% were seen once, and the ten largest hold about 3.6%. This chain links TRBV18 with TRBJ1-4, with D perhaps TRBD1 (5 bases). The origin of this receptor is a man in his thirties or forties in good health. The sequenced sample consisted of blood. The chain's CDR3 is CASSPGPPPATNEKLFF. The CDR3 nucleotides read TGTGCCAGCTCGCCGGGACCGCCGCCCGCAACTAATGAAAAACTGTTTTTT. The variable domain in full, completed from reference TRBV18 and TRBJ1-4, reads NAGVMQNPRHLVRRRGQEARLRCSPMKGHSHVYWYRQLPEEGLKFMVYLQKENIIDESGMPKERFSAEFPKEGPSILRIQQVVRGDSAAYFCASSPGPPPATNEKLFFGSGTQLSVL.